The rows below give T cell receptor beta chains drawn from one sample of a study of blood T cell repertoires in COVID-19. The assay was immunoSEQ multiplex PCR, and TCRdb's table has in-frame clones only and misses some. Here the sample spans 200,000 or so clones, 80% to 95% being singletons. The source material was peripheral blood. Every receptor here comes from a man between 60 and 70 years old with COVID-19, enrolled during active disease. Both conserved end residues are part of each CDR3. Each record gives: clone size, D gene, J gene, V gene, CDR3 protein, CDR3 DNA. A D gene is named only where the DNA matches it firmly. Only some rows state a clone size, as once, few, many or a class for expanded clones.

- - TRBJ2-1 TRBV9 CASSVQPGGGSYNEQFF TGTGCCAGCAGCGTCCAGCCAGGGGGAGGCTCCTACAATGAGCAGTTCTTC
- - TRBJ2-7 TRBV28 CASSPSWGVAYEQYF TGTGCCAGCAGTCCGTCTTGGGGGGTAGCCTACGAGCAGTACTTC
- TRBD1 TRBJ2-7 TRBV7-2 CASSQPRTGTYEQYF TGTGCCAGCAGCCAACCCCGGACAGGGACCTACGAGCAGTACTTC
- TRBD1 TRBJ1-3 TRBV6-5 CASSPRGQGNTIYF TGTGCCAGCAGTCCACGGGGACAGGGAAACACCATATATTTT
few TRBD2 TRBJ2-7 TRBV28 CASRSPSGGLYEQYF TGTGCCAGCAGATCCCCTAGCGGGGGGCTCTACGAGCAGTACTTC
once TRBD1 TRBJ2-5 TRBV19 CASSRTGWKETQYF TGTGCCAGTAGTAGGACAGGGTGGAAGGAGACCCAGTACTTC
- TRBD1 TRBJ1-6 TRBV28 CASSLRQGWSPLHF TGTGCCAGCAGCCTAAGACAGGGATGGTCACCCCTCCACTTT
- TRBD1 TRBJ1-6 TRBV7-9 CASSIETGYNSPLHF TGTGCCAGCAGCATCGAGACAGGGTATAATTCACCCCTCCACTTT
- - TRBJ1-2 TRBV4-1 CASSQEGLVANYGYTF TGCGCCAGCAGCCAAGAGGGTCTAGTAGCTAACTATGGCTACACCTTC
- - TRBJ2-3 TRBV19 CASSIGAITDTQYF TGTGCCAGTAGTATAGGCGCGATCACAGATACGCAGTATTTT
- TRBD2 TRBJ2-3 TRBV7-6 CASSSLGGIVTDTQYF TGTGCCAGCAGCTCCCTCGGGGGGATAGTGACAGATACGCAGTATTTT
once TRBD2 TRBJ2-3 TRBV6-5 CASVTWRGDTDTQYF TGTGCCAGCGTTACCTGGCGGGGGGACACAGATACGCAGTATTTT
- TRBD1 TRBJ1-1 TRBV18 CASSMTGAGRENTEAFF TGTGCCAGCTCCATGACAGGGGCTGGCAGGGAGAACACTGAAGCTTTCTTT
- TRBD2 TRBJ2-7 TRBV10-3 CAISEQAGGPYEQYF TGTGCCATCAGTGAGCAGGCGGGAGGGCCCTACGAGCAGTACTTC
- - TRBJ1-2 TRBV6-5 CASRGLRHLLYGYTF TGTGCCAGCAGAGGACTGAGACACCTCCTCTATGGCTACACCTTC
- TRBD2 TRBJ2-7 TRBV19 CASSSQTSGGPYEQYF TGTGCCAGTAGCTCCCAAACTAGCGGGGGACCGTACGAGCAGTACTTC
- TRBD2 TRBJ2-7 TRBV11-3 CASSRLAGENEQYF TGTGCCAGCAGCCGACTAGCGGGAGAGAACGAGCAGTACTTC
- - TRBJ2-7 TRBV19 CASSIKEAYEQYF TGTGCCAGTAGTATAAAAGAGGCCTACGAGCAGTACTTC
few TRBD1 TRBJ1-2 TRBV4-3 CASSQDRGLVGYTF TGCGCCAGCAGCCAAGACAGGGGGCTTGTAGGCTACACCTTC
- TRBD1 TRBJ2-7 TRBV19 CASSQATGNKQYF TGTGCCAGTAGTCAGGCGACAGGGAATAAGCAGTACTTC
- TRBD1 TRBJ1-6 TRBV15 CATSPEGAVGSPLHF TGTGCCACCAGTCCAGAGGGGGCGGTTGGTTCACCCCTCCACTTT
- - TRBJ2-3 TRBV10-1 CASSDFTDTQYF TGCGCCAGCAGTGACTTCACAGATACGCAGTATTTT
- TRBD1 TRBJ1-1 TRBV19 CASSLGQQNTEAFF TGTGCCAGTAGCTTGGGACAGCAGAACACTGAAGCTTTCTTT
once - TRBJ2-3 TRBV19 CASKEGGARTDTQYF TGTGCCAGTAAGGAGGGGGGGGCCCGCACAGATACGCAGTATTTT
- TRBD1 TRBJ2-7 TRBV6-6 CASRPTGGGYEQYF TGTGCCAGCAGGCCGACAGGGGGCGGCTACGAGCAGTACTTC
- - TRBJ1-2 TRBV5-1 CASSVTQGGVYGYTF TGCGCCAGCAGCGTAACCCAGGGAGGGGTGTACGGCTACACCTTC
- - TRBJ1-5 TRBV2 CASSQQGGNQPQHF TGTGCCAGCAGTCAACAGGGCGGCAATCAGCCCCAGCATTTT
- TRBD1 TRBJ1-1 TRBV3-1/TRBV3-2 CASSPRTGANTEAFF TGTGCCAGCAGCCCTCGGACAGGAGCGAACACTGAAGCTTTCTTT
- TRBD1 TRBJ1-4 TRBV7-2 CASSLDPGGLNEKLFF TGTGCCAGCAGCTTAGACCCAGGGGGCTTAAACGAAAAACTGTTTTTT
- - TRBJ2-1 TRBV5-5 CASSRLAATDYNEQFF TGTGCCAGCAGTCGACTGGCTGCTACCGACTACAATGAGCAGTTCTTC
once - TRBJ2-2 TRBV29-1 CSVDVRNTGELFF TGCAGCGTTGATGTCAGAAACACCGGGGAGCTGTTTTTT
few - TRBJ1-1 TRBV4-2 CASSPTGIYTEAFF TGTGCCAGCAGCCCCACAGGGATTTACACTGAAGCTTTCTTT
- TRBD2 TRBJ2-3 TRBV7-9 CASRRFSSGMSTDTQYF TGTGCCAGCAGACGCTTCTCGAGCGGGATGAGTACAGATACGCAGTATTTT
- - TRBJ2-2 TRBV5-1 CASSLDTHTGELFF TGCGCCAGCAGCTTGGACACCCACACCGGGGAGCTGTTTTTT
- - TRBJ2-2 TRBV18 CASSPEGWGELFF TGTGCCAGCTCACCGGAGGGCTGGGGGGAGCTGTTTTTT
- TRBD1 TRBJ2-7 TRBV5-1 CASSGDRGRSGEQYF TGCGCCAGCAGTGGGGACAGGGGGCGAAGTGGCGAGCAGTACTTC
- TRBD1 TRBJ1-2 TRBV29-1 CSVDRGPEGGYTF TGCAGCGTGGACAGGGGGCCGGAAGGTGGCTACACCTTC
- TRBD1 TRBJ2-7 TRBV7-9 CASSEDRVGSYEQYF TGTGCCAGCAGCGAGGACAGGGTGGGTTCCTACGAGCAGTACTTC
- - TRBJ2-2 TRBV10-2 CASCITGSLTGELFF TGCGCCAGCTGCATCACAGGGTCTCTAACCGGGGAGCTGTTTTTT
- - TRBJ2-5 TRBV15 CATSRDRGLANQETQYF TGTGCCACCAGCAGAGATCGGGGATTAGCTAATCAAGAGACCCAGTACTTC
- TRBD1 TRBJ1-4 TRBV7-9 CASGRPGQGNEKLFF TGTGCCAGCGGCAGGCCGGGACAGGGGAATGAAAAACTGTTTTTT
- - TRBJ2-7 TRBV10-3 CAISRNKDSYEQYF TGTGCCATCAGTCGTAATAAGGACAGCTACGAGCAGTACTTC
- TRBD1 TRBJ1-3 TRBV3-1/TRBV3-2 CASSQDRQGASGNTIYF TGTGCCAGCAGCCAAGATCGACAGGGCGCCTCTGGAAACACCATATATTTT
- TRBD2 TRBJ2-7 TRBV3-1/TRBV3-2 CASSQPRLAGFDMYF TGTGCCAGCAGCCAACCCAGACTAGCGGGCTTTGATATGTACTTC
- - TRBJ1-1 TRBV19 CASVDTSDTEAFF TGTGCCAGCGTCGATACAAGCGACACTGAAGCTTTCTTT
- - TRBJ2-2 TRBV3-1/TRBV3-2 CASSLSGPANTGELFF TGTGCCAGCAGCCTTAGCGGCCCCGCGAACACCGGGGAGCTGTTTTTT